One sample yielded the 9 T cell receptor beta chains listed below, sequenced in a study of T-cell reconstitution after alpha-beta-depleted transplantation in children. TCRbeta library preparation incorporated unique molecular identifiers. TCRdb reprocessed the PCR reads via MiXCR and lists one record per CDR3 protein. The sample has under 400,000 distinct CDR3 sequences, 23% seen once. Sequences were derived from PBMCs, mostly from graft donor cells, sampled 180 days after TCRalphabeta/CD19-depleted stem cell transplant. All receptors derive from a male patient between 5 and 17 years old who had a stem cell transplant for acute lymphoblastic leukemia, so the T cells may come from the graft donor.

This chain joins TRBV20-1 and TRBJ2-1; TRBD2 matches at 14 bases. CDR1 and CDR2 (germline): DFQATT, SNEGSKA (reference sequence). CDR3 length: 14 residues. V shed 5 bases, J shed 4 bases, and the junction held 1 base outside the gene matches. The chain's CDR3 is CSAGTSGRYNEQFF. For the CDR3, the DNA is TGCAGTGCTGGGACTAGCGGGAGATACAATGAGCAGTTCTTC.

The V gene is TRBV3-1, the J gene TRBJ2-5, with 7 bases that match TRBD1. The CDR3 covers 15 residues. Germline trimming cut 6 bases from V and 4 bases from J; bases unmatched to any gene: 11. Germline CDR1 is LGHDT and CDR2 is YNNKEL (reference sequence). Here the CDR3 reads CASRSDRERLETQYF. Written as DNA, the CDR3 is TGTGCCAGCAGATCTGACAGGGAGCGGCTAGAGACCCAGTACTTC.

The chain employs TRBV9 and TRBJ2-1; 11 bases line up with TRBD2. The CDR3 runs 17 residues. J lost 0 bases, V lost 2 bases, and 4 bases had no gene match. Germline CDR1 is SGDLS and CDR2 is YYNGEE. CDR3 nucleotides: TGTGCCAGCAGCGTCGGACTAGCGGGCTCCTCCTACAATGAGCAGTTCTTC. It yields the protein CASSVGLAGSSYNEQFF. The variable domain in full, completed from reference TRBV9 and TRBJ2-1, reads DSGVTQTPKHLITATGQRVTLRCSPRSGDLSVYWYQQSLDQGLQFLIQYYNGEERAKGNILERFSAQQFPDLHSELNLSSLELGDSALYFCASSVGLAGSSYNEQFFGPGTRLTVL.

This clonotype was seen only a few times. The rearrangement links TRBV11-2 to TRBJ2-1; 8 nucleotides agree with TRBD2. V lost 1 base to trimming and J lost 6 bases; unmatched junction nucleotides: 11. The CDR3 has 17 amino acids. Per the germline V gene, CDR1 is SGHAT and CDR2 is FQNNGV. The CDR3 is CASSLGAGRATSNEQFF. In DNA, the CDR3 is TGTGCCAGCAGCTTAGGGGCCGGGAGGGCCACGTCCAATGAGCAGTTCTTC.

This clonotype occurred a few times. V is TRBV12-3 or TRBV12-4 and J is TRBJ2-1; TRBD1 might be the D (6 bases). The CDR3 sequence is 13 residues long. Deletions cut 3 bases from V and 8 bases from J, with 11 bases between. CDR3 nucleotides: TGTGCCAGCAGTTTGGGCAGGGGCTATGAGCAGTTCTTC. Encoded protein: CASSLGRGYEQFF.

This clonotype was counted between two and nine times. The rearrangement links TRBV12-3 or TRBV12-4 to TRBJ2-2; TRBD2 matches 12 bases. Trimming took 8 bases from V and 6 from J; bases not matched to a gene: 7. The CDR3 is made up of 15 amino acids. CDR3 protein: CASEGPSGRAGELFF. Written as DNA, the CDR3 is TGTGCCAGCGAGGGTCCTAGCGGGAGGGCCGGGGAGCTGTTTTTT.

DNA for the CDR3: TGTGCCAGCAGCCAACACGGGGGCCGCAATGAGCAGTTCTTC. It is translated as CASSQHGGRNEQFF. The chain is built from TRBV3-1 and TRBJ2-1; D assignment may be TRBD1 or TRBD2 (6 bases each). Germline loops: CDR1 LGHDT, CDR2 YNNKEL (reference sequence). CDR3 length: 14 residues. V was pared by 2 bases and J by 6 bases, with 11 bases between.

On this clonotype: A much larger clone lies a single base off, so this may be a read error. The J gene is TRBJ2-1, the V gene TRBV5-4; 8 bases are shared with TRBD1. Germline-derived CDR1 and CDR2 are SGHNT and YYREEE (reference sequence). CDR3 length: 16 amino acids. The V gene end was trimmed by 0 bases and the J gene end by 7 bases; junction bases not matched to a gene: 9. The CDR3 DNA is TGTGCCAGCAGCTTGGTACAGGGGGTAAGAGGTAATGAGCAGTTCTTC. It translates to CASSLVQGVRGNEQFF.

This clonotype was seen a handful of times. The rearrangement uses TRBV29-1 and TRBJ2-1, with TRBD2 identical over 7 bases. Germline V gene lookup returns CDR1 SQVTM and CDR2 ANQGSEA. This CDR3 spans 12 amino acids. V trimming: 7 bases; J trimming: 12 bases; junction bases outside the gene matches: 12. The DNA of the CDR3 is TGCAGCGCTGGGGGGGGGTTTACAGGGCAGTTCTTC. It translates to CSAGGGFTGQFF.